This T cell receptor beta chain is drawn from a study of post-analysis software for immune sequencing data. General observations from the study: The study found TRBV5-6, TRBV5-1 and TRBV20-1 among 4 or 5 TRBV segments more frequent in patients than controls.

Incorporated into the TCR beta cDNA libraries were unique molecular identifiers, which served to reduce PCR and sequencing biases. MiXCR, applied by TCRdb to the PCR reads, yields one record per CDR3 protein. The sample lists about 820,000 distinct CDR3 sequences, approximately 53% occurring once. This CDR3 region has 14 residues. CDR1 ENHRY and CDR2 SYGVKD come from the germline V gene. Details on this clonotype: As yet, its antigen is unknown. Its ends do not fully match the called genes, so a read error is possible.

Input material: blood. This TCR was sampled from a girl aged 5-17 years with multiple sclerosis. The V and J genes are TRBV10-3 and TRBJ2-2; 8 bases map to TRBD1. The CDR3 DNA reads as TGCGCCATCAGAGGGACAGGCAACACCGGGGAGCTGTTTTTT. It yields the protein CAIRGTGNTGELFF.